These 17 T cell receptor beta chains originate from one sample sequenced in a study of memory CD4+ T cells and cytomegalovirus serostatus. Sequenced by immunoSEQ multiplex PCR; TCRdb stores in-frame clones only, minus some. Of 45,000 to 65,000 clones in the sample, 60% to 85% were seen once. The sort gate was single viable CD3+CD4+CD8-CD45RO+ cells for memory CD4+ T cells. Sequenced: memory CD4+ T cells from blood. These receptors originate from an adult in good health and CMV-seropositive.

In its sample, this clone was seen a few times. The chain links TRBV11-2 to TRBJ2-1; D is possibly TRBD2 (5 bases). The CDR3 totals 14 residues. V lost 5 bases and J lost 6, with 14 bases in between. Germline lookup yields CDR1 SGHAT and CDR2 FQNNGV. CDR3 coding DNA: TGTGCCAGCAGCCAGGACTCCCGGAGCAATGAGCAGTTCTTC. Encoded protein: CASSQDSRSNEQFF.

J is TRBJ2-5 and V is TRBV9; D is unresolved. V was pared by 4 bases and J by 5 bases, with 12 bases between. The length of the CDR3 is 13 residues. CDR1 and CDR2 (germline): SGDLS, YYNGEE. The CDR3 region is CASSSDPGETQYF. The CDR3 nucleotides read TGTGCCAGCAGCTCAGACCCCGGCGAGACCCAGTACTTC. Together with reference TRBV9 and TRBJ2-5, the CDR3 gives the full variable domain: DSGVTQTPKHLITATGQRVTLRCSPRSGDLSVYWYQQSLDQGLQFLIQYYNGEERAKGNILERFSAQQFPDLHSELNLSSLELGDSALYFCASSSDPGETQYFGPGTRLLVL.

The chain couples TRBV15 to TRBJ1-6; no definite D call. Trimming pared 1 base from V and 13 bases from J, leaving 14 bases between. Looked up from germline, CDR1 is LNHNV and CDR2 is YYDKDF (reference sequence). The CDR3 totals 14 residues. The CDR3 region has the DNA TGTGCCACCAGCAGAGGGCCCGGCCCTCAGCCCCTCCACTTT. It encodes CATSRGPGPQPLHF. Variable domain in full (rest from reference TRBV15 and TRBJ1-6): DAMVIQNPRYQVTQFGKPVTLSCSQTLNHNVMYWYQQKSSQAPKLLFHYYDKDFNNEADTPDNFQSRRPNTSFCFLDIRSPGLGDTAMYLCATSRGPGPQPLHFGNGTRLTVT.

The chain employs TRBV4-3 and TRBJ1-5; D might be TRBD1 (5 bases). Between the trimmed V and J ends, which lost 0 bases and 7 bases, there was a span of 13 bases. Looked up from germline, CDR1 is LGHNA and CDR2 is YSLEER. The CDR3 runs to 15 residues. CDR3 sequence reads: CASSQDYGGGQPQHF. CDR3 bases: TGCGCCAGCAGCCAAGATTACGGGGGTGGCCAGCCCCAGCATTTT.

J is TRBJ1-5 and V is TRBV23-1; D remains ambiguous. TRBV23-1 is identified as an open reading frame with a role that is uncertain. The CDR3 has 11 amino acids. Trimming took off 8 bases at V and 7 bases at J, with 9 bases between the two ends. The CDR3 coding sequence is TGCGCCAGCCCCGGCCCCCAGCCCCAGCATTTT. Translation gives CASPGPQPQHF.

The genes are TRBV5-4 and TRBJ1-1; 10 positions match TRBD1. The J segment lost 5 bases and the V segment lost 1 base, leaving 8 bases of the junction unmatched. The germline CDR1 and CDR2 sequences are SGHNT and YYREEE (reference sequence). This CDR3 has 16 amino acids. The CDR3 nucleotides read TGTGCCAGCAGCTTGCCCGGACAGGGGGGAAAAACTGAAGCTTTCTTT. It encodes CASSLPGQGGKTEAFF.

The J gene is TRBJ1-2, the V gene TRBV27; a possible D gene is TRBD1 (5 bases). The CDR3 is made up of 13 amino acids. Trimming stripped 5 bases from V and 7 bases from J, with 14 bases between. Germline CDR1 MNHEY, CDR2 SMNVEV (reference sequence). CDR3 DNA: TGTGCCAGCAGTCCAGGGCCAAGAGCTGGCTACACCTTC. It yields the protein CASSPGPRAGYTF.

The chain couples TRBV19 to TRBJ2-2; D may be TRBD2 (5 bases). The CDR3 has 15 amino acids. Germline CDR1 is LNHDA and CDR2 is SQIVND (reference sequence). V shed 5 bases and J shed 2 bases, with 12 bases lying between them. The chain's CDR3 is CASSPGRLNTGELFF. CDR3 DNA: TGTGCCAGTAGTCCTGGGAGACTAAACACCGGGGAGCTGTTTTTT.

In its sample, this clone was seen a few times. The CDR3 DNA reads TGTGCCAGCAGGCACGATACAGGGGGCTCCTACGAGCAGTACTTC. Protein product: CASRHDTGGSYEQYF. This rearrangement joins TRBV6-6 to TRBJ2-7; 8 bases match TRBD1. Germline CDR1 is MNHNY and CDR2 is SVGAGI (reference sequence). Losses at the gene ends were 6 bases for V and 0 bases for J; bases not matched to a gene: 7. The CDR3 totals 15 residues.

The V call is TRBV10-3, the J call TRBJ2-5; 11 nucleotides align to TRBD2. The CDR3 length is 14 residues. After removal of 7 bases from V and 5 bases from J, the junction contained 6 bases not matched to a gene. CDR1 is ENHRY, CDR2 SYGVKD, per germline. The CDR3 protein is CAIKGVAGGETQYF. The DNA for the CDR3 is TGTGCCATCAAAGGCGTAGCGGGGGGGGAGACCCAGTACTTC.

The chain carries TRBV7-9 and TRBJ2-7, with TRBD1 as a possible D gene (5 bases). The V end lost 4 bases, the J end lost 6 bases, and 19 bases lay between the germline ends. This CDR3 contains 15 residues. CDR1 SEHNR and CDR2 FQNEAQ come from the germline V gene (reference sequence). CDR3 region: CASSSPHLQGGEQYF. CDR3 in DNA: TGTGCCAGCAGCTCACCGCATCTCCAGGGTGGCGAGCAGTACTTC.

The V gene is TRBV6-1, the J gene TRBJ2-5; D gene uncertain. Trimming stripped 4 bases from V and 4 bases from J, with 4 bases between. The CDR3 is made up of 11 amino acids. Germline V gene sequence: CDR1 MNHNS, CDR2 SASEGT. This chain's CDR3 is CASSGSETQYF. For the CDR3, the DNA is TGTGCCAGCAGTGGGTCAGAGACCCAGTACTTC.

This clone has just a few counts. The rearrangement links TRBV7-2 to TRBJ2-2, with D uncertain. The CDR3 totals 15 residues. CDR1 is SGHTA, CDR2 FQGNSA, per germline. The V gene lost 6 bases and the J gene lost 0 bases, with 11 bases spanning the gap. This CDR3 reads CASRTDVANTGELFF. CDR3 bases: TGTGCCAGCAGGACGGACGTCGCGAACACCGGGGAGCTGTTTTTT.

The V gene is TRBV5-1, the J gene TRBJ2-5; TRBD2 aligns across 9 bases. Germline assignment: CDR1 SGHRS and CDR2 YFSETQ. The CDR3 is 16 residues long. V lost 6 bases and J lost 5; bases outside the gene matches: 14. As DNA, the CDR3 is TGCGCCAGCACCTCACGGCCGGGACTAGCATCGGAGACCCAGTACTTC. Translating gives CASTSRPGLASETQYF.

This clone was seen a handful of times. The chain links TRBV18 to TRBJ1-1, with D unresolved. V was cut by 3 bases and J by 0 bases, with 14 bases left in between. CDR1 and CDR2 from the germline V gene are KGHSH and LQKENI. The CDR3 spans 16 residues. As DNA, the CDR3 is TGTGCCAGCTCACCTCCGGGAAAGTCGATGAACACTGAAGCTTTCTTT. Translation gives CASSPPGKSMNTEAFF.

The rearrangement joins TRBV9 to TRBJ2-7; 8 bases match TRBD2. The CDR3 is 13 residues long. Trimming took 4 bases from V and 1 from J; bases not matched to a gene: 1. The germline V gene encodes CDR1 SGDLS and CDR2 YYNGEE. CDR3 loop: CASSRGGSYEQYF. The DNA of the CDR3 is TGTGCCAGCAGCCGGGGGGGGTCCTACGAGCAGTACTTC.

CDR3 DNA sequence: TGCGCCAGCAGCCAACACGGACAGGGGTGGGCCGGGGAGCTGTTTTTT. This sequence encodes CASSQHGQGWAGELFF. The chain links TRBV4-1 to TRBJ2-2, with 9 nucleotides matching TRBD1. There are 16 residues in the CDR3. With V trimmed by 2 bases and J by 6 bases, 7 bases remained unmatched. Per the germline V gene, CDR1 is MGHRA and CDR2 is YSYEKL.